The rows below give T cell receptor beta chains drawn from one sample of a study of blood T cell repertoires in COVID-19. Assay used: immunoSEQ multiplex PCR; TCRdb lists only in-frame clones, some missing. The sample lists around 470,000 clones, nearly 90% occurring once. The sample was peripheral blood. These receptors were obtained from a young man with COVID-19, enrolled during active disease. Each CDR3 is given with its conserved first and last residue. Each record gives: D gene, V gene, clone size, J gene, CDR3 length, CDR3 DNA, CDR3 protein. A D gene is named only where the DNA matches it firmly. The listing skips clone size in some rows; elsewhere it reads once, few, many or a size class.

TRBD1	TRBV30	once	TRBJ2-7	16	TGTGCCTGGAGTGTAAGGTTGGGACAGGGACCCTACGAGCAGTACTTC	CAWSVRLGQGPYEQYF
-	TRBV5-1	-	TRBJ2-1	16	TGCGCCAGCAGCTTGGTTTCTGTCCAGGATTACAATGAGCAGTTCTTC	CASSLVSVQDYNEQFF
TRBD1	TRBV27	few	TRBJ2-7	13	TGTGCCAGCACCAAGACAGGGTCCTACGAGCAGTACTTC	CASTKTGSYEQYF
TRBD1	TRBV7-9	-	TRBJ2-1	15	TGTGCCAGCAGCTTAGTGGACAGGGGAGGAGATGAGCAGTTCTTC	CASSLVDRGGDEQFF
TRBD1	TRBV6-5	-	TRBJ2-1	15	TGTGCCAGCACTATAACGACAGGGGTTAAGAATGAGCAGTTCTTC	CASTITTGVKNEQFF
TRBD1	TRBV5-8	-	TRBJ1-2	15	TGTGCCAGCAGCTTGTGGGACAGTTTTAACTATGGCTACACCTTC	CASSLWDSFNYGYTF
-	TRBV19	-	TRBJ1-1	14	TGTGCCACCCACTCCTCGGGCGGGACCGTTTTTGCTTTCTTT	CATHSSGGTVFAFF
TRBD2	TRBV11-2	-	TRBJ2-5	16	TGTGCCAGCAGCTTAGGAGGCGGGGGGTCCCAAGAGACCCAGTACTTC	CASSLGGGGSQETQYF
-	TRBV12-3/TRBV12-4	-	TRBJ1-1	13	TGTGCCAGCAGTTTCGCCAGGGGCACTGAAGCTTTCTTT	CASSFARGTEAFF
-	TRBV3-1/TRBV3-2	-	TRBJ1-2	13	TGTGCCAGCAGCCAAGGACAGCAATATGGCTACACCTTC	CASSQGQQYGYTF
-	TRBV29-1	-	TRBJ1-2	12	TGCAGCGTTGCGGAGAATAACTATGGCTACACCTTC	CSVAENNYGYTF
TRBD2	TRBV3-1/TRBV3-2	-	TRBJ2-7	15	TGTGCCAGCAGCACACTAGCGGGGGGGTCCTACGAGCAGTACTTC	CASSTLAGGSYEQYF
-	TRBV5-5	-	TRBJ1-3	13	TGTGCCAGCAGCTTGTATGTAGGAAACACCATATATTTT	CASSLYVGNTIYF
-	TRBV29-1	-	TRBJ2-3	13	TGCAGCGTTAGGGGGAGGGCCACCGATACGCAGTATTTT	CSVRGRATDTQYF
-	TRBV29-1	-	TRBJ1-1	14	TGCAGCGTTGAAGGAACAGTTATGAACACTGAAGCTTTCTTT	CSVEGTVMNTEAFF
-	TRBV20-1	-	TRBJ2-1	14	TGCAGTGCCAGTAGGGGCCCCGCCAACAATGAGCAGTTCTTC	CSASRGPANNEQFF
-	TRBV5-1	-	TRBJ1-1	16	TGCGCCAGCAGCTCGTACTCTAGGGGTGGGGACACTGAAGCTTTCTTT	CASSSYSRGGDTEAFF
TRBD1	TRBV6-5	-	TRBJ2-7	12	TGTGCCAGCAAGGGGGCGCAGGCCGAGCAGTACTTC	CASKGAQAEQYF
TRBD1	TRBV10-1	-	TRBJ2-1	14	TGCGCCAGCAGCCGGGACAGGCAGTACAATGAGCAGTTCTTC	CASSRDRQYNEQFF
-	TRBV2	-	TRBJ2-7	13	TGTGCCAGCAGTGGGGGGACACCCTACGAGCAGTACTTC	CASSGGTPYEQYF
-	TRBV4-1	few	TRBJ1-2	13	TGCGCCAGCAGCCCCACAGGGCTTTATGGCTACACCTTC	CASSPTGLYGYTF
TRBD2	TRBV11-3	-	TRBJ2-1	17	TGTGCCAGCAGCTCGGGACTAGCGGGAGGGATATACAATGAGCAGTTCTTC	CASSSGLAGGIYNEQFF
-	TRBV3-1/TRBV3-2	-	TRBJ2-4	11	TGTGCCAGCAGCCAAGCGTACATTCAGTACTTC	CASSQAYIQYF
-	TRBV9	-	TRBJ2-7	13	TGTGCCAGCAGCGTAGGAGCAGAGGACGAGCAGTACTTC	CASSVGAEDEQYF
TRBD1	TRBV28	-	TRBJ2-3	15	TGTGCCAGCAGTTCCTACAGGGGGCGAAGAGATACGCAGTATTTT	CASSSYRGRRDTQYF
TRBD1	TRBV27	-	TRBJ2-1	15	TGTGCCAGCAGTTTAATGGGGACAGTAGACAATGAGCAGTTCTTC	CASSLMGTVDNEQFF
-	TRBV2	-	TRBJ2-5	14	TGTGCCAGCATTAAAGGCGGGACGGTGGAGACCCAGTACTTC	CASIKGGTVETQYF
-	TRBV3-1/TRBV3-2	once	TRBJ1-4	14	TGTGCCAGCAGCCGCCTAGGGGGTAATGAAAAACTGTTTTTT	CASSRLGGNEKLFF
TRBD1	TRBV5-1	-	TRBJ2-3	14	TGCGCCAGCAGCATGGGGGACAGGACAGATACGCAGTATTTT	CASSMGDRTDTQYF
-	TRBV28	-	TRBJ2-5	14	TGTGCCAGCAGTTTATACAGGGAGCGGGAGACCCAGTACTTC	CASSLYRERETQYF
TRBD2	TRBV5-1	-	TRBJ2-7	14	TGCGCCAGCAGCTCGAAACTAGCGGAAGACGAGCAGTACTTC	CASSSKLAEDEQYF
-	TRBV30	-	TRBJ1-6	17	TGTGCCTGGAGTGCCCTGGCATACGGGGGATATAATTCACCCCTCCACTTT	CAWSALAYGGYNSPLHF
-	TRBV6-2/TRBV6-3	-	TRBJ1-1	16	TGTGCCAGCAGTTACTCGGTTTCAGCGGGGGACACTGAAGCTTTCTTT	CASSYSVSAGDTEAFF
TRBD1	TRBV2	-	TRBJ1-5	15	TGTGCCAGCAGTGGGGGACAGATTAGCAATCAGCCCCAGCATTTT	CASSGGQISNQPQHF
-	TRBV27	-	TRBJ2-7	14	TGTGCCAGCAGTTTAAGCGGACCGCCCTACGAGCAGTACTTC	CASSLSGPPYEQYF
-	TRBV24-1	-	TRBJ1-1	13	TGTGCCACCAGGAAGGGGTCGAACACTGAAGCTTTCTTT	CATRKGSNTEAFF
TRBD2	TRBV25-1	-	TRBJ2-5	15	TGTGCCAGCAGTGAACCTAGCGGGGGCGGTGAGACCCAGTACTTC	CASSEPSGGGETQYF
-	TRBV4-1	few	TRBJ2-5	13	TGCGCCAGCAGCCAAGATCCCCGAGAGACCCAGTACTTC	CASSQDPRETQYF
TRBD1	TRBV13	-	TRBJ2-2	18	TGTGCCAGCAGCTTTAAGTCGCATAGGGGGCCGAACACCGGGGAGCTGTTTTTT	CASSFKSHRGPNTGELFF
TRBD2	TRBV7-2	few	TRBJ2-1	14	TGTGCCAGCAGCTTCAGCGGGGGGGCAGAAGAGCAGTTCTTC	CASSFSGGAEEQFF
TRBD1	TRBV24-1	few	TRBJ1-2	19	TGTGCCACCAGTCGACAAAGGGGGCATGACGGATTGGGTAACTATGGCTACACCTTC	CATSRQRGHDGLGNYGYTF
TRBD1	TRBV30	-	TRBJ1-4	15	TGTGCCTGTGGCCCAGGGACAGATCCTAATGAAAAACTGTTTTTT	CACGPGTDPNEKLFF
TRBD2	TRBV5-8	-	TRBJ2-7	14	TGTGCAGGGAGGGTTCATTTACCTTCCTACGAGCAGTACTTC	CAGRVHLPSYEQYF
-	TRBV11-1	-	TRBJ1-2	13	TGTGCCAGCAGCTTAGCGCGTGCATATGGCTACACCTTC	CASSLARAYGYTF
-	TRBV4-2	-	TRBJ2-6	15	TGTGCCAGCAGCCGACTAGATCCTGGGGCCAACGTCCTGACTTTC	CASSRLDPGANVLTF
-	TRBV2	-	TRBJ1-6	12	TGTGCCAGACAGGGTCTGGAGTCACCCCTCCACTTT	CARQGLESPLHF
-	TRBV5-1	-	TRBJ2-7	14	TGCGCCAGCAGCTTTATGGGAGGCTCCTACGAGCAGTACTTC	CASSFMGGSYEQYF
TRBD2	TRBV3-1/TRBV3-2	few	TRBJ2-7	14	TGTGCCAGCAGCCAAGTTAGCGGGGGCTACGAGCAGTACTTC	CASSQVSGGYEQYF
TRBD2	TRBV18	-	TRBJ2-5	15	TGTGCCAGCTCAACGGGACTAGCGGGAGGTGAGACCCAGTACTTC	CASSTGLAGGETQYF
-	TRBV6-5	once	TRBJ1-1	13	TGTGCCAGCAGTTACTCGAGTGTGACTGAAGCTTTCTTT	CASSYSSVTEAFF
-	TRBV2	-	TRBJ2-2	15	TGTGCCAGCAACTTTGGCGGAGAGAACACCGGGGAGCTGTTTTTT	CASNFGGENTGELFF